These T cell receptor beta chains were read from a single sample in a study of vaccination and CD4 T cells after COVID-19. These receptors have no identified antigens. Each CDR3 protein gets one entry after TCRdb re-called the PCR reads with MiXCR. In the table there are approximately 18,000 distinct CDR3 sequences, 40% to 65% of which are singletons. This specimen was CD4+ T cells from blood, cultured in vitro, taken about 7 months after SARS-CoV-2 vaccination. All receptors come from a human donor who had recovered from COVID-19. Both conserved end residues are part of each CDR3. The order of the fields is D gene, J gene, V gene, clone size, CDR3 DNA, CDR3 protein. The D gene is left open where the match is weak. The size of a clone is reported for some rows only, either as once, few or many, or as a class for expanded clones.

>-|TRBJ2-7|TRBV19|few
TGTGCCAGTAGTATCGCGGCGCGACTGAACTACGAGCAGTACTTC
CASSIAARLNYEQYF
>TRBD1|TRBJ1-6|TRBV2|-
TGTGCCAGCAGTTGGACAGGGGGCGTTTCACCCCTCCACTTT
CASSWTGGVSPLHF
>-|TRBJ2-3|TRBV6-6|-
TGTGCCAGCAGTTACTATAGCGGCACAGATACGCAGTATTTT
CASSYYSGTDTQYF
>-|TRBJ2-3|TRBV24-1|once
TGTGCCACCAGTGATTTGCAACCTGGCGATAGCGGCACAGATACGCAGTATTTT
CATSDLQPGDSGTDTQYF
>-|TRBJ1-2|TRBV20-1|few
TGCAGTGCTACTACAGGGAATAGGGGCTACACCTTC
CSATTGNRGYTF
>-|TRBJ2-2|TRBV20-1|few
TGCAGTGCTAGGGACTACAAGGGCACCGGGGAGCTGTTTTTT
CSARDYKGTGELFF
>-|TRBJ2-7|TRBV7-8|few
TGTGCCAGCAGCTTTACTAGAAGGGGGATCTACGAGCAGTACTTC
CASSFTRRGIYEQYF
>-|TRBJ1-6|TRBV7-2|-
TGTGCCAGCAGCTTACTTTCGAACAGGGTGGGTTCACCCCTCCACTTT
CASSLLSNRVGSPLHF
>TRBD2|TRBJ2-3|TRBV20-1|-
TGCAGTGCTAGAGATCTGTATACGGCTAGCGGGGGGACAGATACGCAGTATTTT
CSARDLYTASGGTDTQYF
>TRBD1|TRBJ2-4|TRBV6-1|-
TGTGCCAGCAGTACAGGGGTAGAAAACATTCAGTACTTC
CASSTGVENIQYF
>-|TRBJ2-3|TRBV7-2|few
TGTGCCAGCAGCTTTAAGGGGTCAGATACGCAGTATTTT
CASSFKGSDTQYF
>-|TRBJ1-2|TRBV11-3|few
TGTGCCAGCAGCCAGACAGGCTCCTATGGCTACACCTTC
CASSQTGSYGYTF
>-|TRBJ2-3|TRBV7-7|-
TGTGCTAGCAGCACCGGGGTCACAGATACGCAGTATTTT
CASSTGVTDTQYF
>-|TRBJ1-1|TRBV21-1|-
TGTGCCAGCGGAAAGGATCTCAGGGGGCAACCCGGGACTGAAGCTTTCTTT
CASGKDLRGQPGTEAFF
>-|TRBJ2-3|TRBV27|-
TGTGCCAGCAGTTTTGTTGTCACAGATACGCAGTATTTT
CASSFVVTDTQYF
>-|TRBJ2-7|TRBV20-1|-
TGCAGTGCTAGAGATACCTCGGCTAGCTTGACTGGACGGGTTTCCTTC
CSARDTSASLTGRVSF
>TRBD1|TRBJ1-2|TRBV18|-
TGTGCCAGCCGGACAGGGGACGGCTATGGCTACACCTTC
CASRTGDGYGYTF
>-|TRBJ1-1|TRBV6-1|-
TGTGCCAGCAGAACACTGAGGAACACTGAAGCTTTCTTT
CASRTLRNTEAFF
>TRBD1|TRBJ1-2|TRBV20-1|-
TGCAGTGTTTCAGGGCAGGGGGCAGGTGGCTACACCTTC
CSVSGQGAGGYTF
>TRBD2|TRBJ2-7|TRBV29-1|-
TGCAGCGCCAGACTAGCGGGGAGGACCTACGAGCAGTACTTC
CSARLAGRTYEQYF
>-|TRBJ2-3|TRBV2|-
TGTGCCAGCAGCGATTGGACCACCGGCACAGATACGCAGTATTTT
CASSDWTTGTDTQYF
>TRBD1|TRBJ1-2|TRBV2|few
TGTGCCAGCAGTGAAGTCAGGGGGCCCTCCGGGGGTCATGGCTACACCTTC
CASSEVRGPSGGHGYTF
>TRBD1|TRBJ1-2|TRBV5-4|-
TGTGCCAGCAGCACACGGACAGGGGAGGGCTATGGCTACACCTTC
CASSTRTGEGYGYTF
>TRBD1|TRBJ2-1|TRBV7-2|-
TGTGCCAGCAGCTTCGACAGGGTGGCTGAGCAGTTCTTC
CASSFDRVAEQFF
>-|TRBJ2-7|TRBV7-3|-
TGTGCCAGCAGTTTGGTGGCGGCGCTCGAGTACGAGCAGTACTTC
CASSLVAALEYEQYF
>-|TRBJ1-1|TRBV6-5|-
TGTGCCAGCAGTTCAATCAGGGGGAACACTGAAGCTTTCTTT
CASSSIRGNTEAFF
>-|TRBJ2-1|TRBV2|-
TGTGCGGCTGCAGGGTCCCCTAACAATGAGCAGTTCTTC
CAAAGSPNNEQFF
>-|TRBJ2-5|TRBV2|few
TGTGCCAGCCCCGCCCGGGGAAGGGAGACCCAGTACTTC
CASPARGRETQYF
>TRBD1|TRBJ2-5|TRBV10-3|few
TGTGCCATCAGGGGGGACAGGGGTCGGGAGACCCAGTACTTC
CAIRGDRGRETQYF
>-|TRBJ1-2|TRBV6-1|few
TGTGCCAGCAGTAGAGACAGCTACTATGGCTACACCTTC
CASSRDSYYGYTF
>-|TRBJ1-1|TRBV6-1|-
TGTGCCAGCAGTGAACGACACCGAAACACTGAAGCTTTCTTT
CASSERHRNTEAFF
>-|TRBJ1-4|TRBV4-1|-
TGCGCCAGCAGCCAAGATCAGAGTATCGGGGAAAAACTGTTTTTT
CASSQDQSIGEKLFF
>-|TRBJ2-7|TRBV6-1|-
TGTGCCAGCAGACCAACCGTAGCGAAAGGAAGGGAGCAGTACTTC
CASRPTVAKGREQYF
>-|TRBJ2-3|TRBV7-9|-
TGTGCCAGCAGCACTAAAGCTAGGGAAAATACGCAGTATTTT
CASSTKARENTQYF
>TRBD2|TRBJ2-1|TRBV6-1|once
TGTGCCAGCAGCCCCGGGGGGTCCCGCTCCTACAATGAGCAGTTCTTC
CASSPGGSRSYNEQFF
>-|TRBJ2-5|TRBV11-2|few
TGTGCCAGCAGCTTTTCGGTCAGGGAAGAGACCCAGTACTTC
CASSFSVREETQYF
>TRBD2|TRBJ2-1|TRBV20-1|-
TGCAGTGCTAGACCCGGACTAGCGGGGGGGGGGAGGTACAATGAGCAGTTCTTC
CSARPGLAGGGRYNEQFF
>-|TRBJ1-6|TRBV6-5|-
TGTGCCAGCAGTTACTCGATTCCTTTAACCCCTCCGGGTTCACCCCTCCACTTT
CASSYSIPLTPPGSPLHF
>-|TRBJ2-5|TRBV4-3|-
TGCGCCAGCAGCCAAGATCTACGGGGCGCGGAGACCCAGTACTTC
CASSQDLRGAETQYF
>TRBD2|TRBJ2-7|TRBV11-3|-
TGTGCCAGCAACTGGGCTAGCGGGACGGGATACAAGCAGTACTTC
CASNWASGTGYKQYF
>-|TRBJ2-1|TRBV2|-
TGTGCCAGCAGTGTGTCCCGCTACTCCTACAATGAGCAGTTCTTC
CASSVSRYSYNEQFF
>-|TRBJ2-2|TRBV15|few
TGTGCCACCAGCAGAGATCTGGGCGGGGAGCTGTTTTTT
CATSRDLGGELFF
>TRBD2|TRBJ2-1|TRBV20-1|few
TGCAGTGCTAGGACAAGCGGGAGGGCCTGGGAGCAGTTCTTC
CSARTSGRAWEQFF
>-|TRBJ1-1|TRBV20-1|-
TGCAGTGCTAGCGTGGGGGGGAGACTTAACACTGAAGCTTTCTTT
CSASVGGRLNTEAFF
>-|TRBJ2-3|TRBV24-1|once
TGTGCCCCCGCCGTTGGGGGGAGCACAGATACGCAGTATTTT
CAPAVGGSTDTQYF
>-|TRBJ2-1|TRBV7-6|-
TGTGCCAGCAGCTTATCTGAACACGCGGTTGAGCAGTTCTTC
CASSLSEHAVEQFF
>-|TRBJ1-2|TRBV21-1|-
TGTGCCAGCACCCCCGGGGGGGGGGGTGGCTACACCTTC
CASTPGGGGGYTF
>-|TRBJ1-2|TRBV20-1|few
TGCAGTGCTAGCACAGACCTCTATGAGGGCTACACCTTC
CSASTDLYEGYTF
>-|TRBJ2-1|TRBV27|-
TGTGCCAGCAGTTTGCCCCCAAAGGCCCCGTTCTTC
CASSLPPKAPFF
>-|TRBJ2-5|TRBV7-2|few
TGTGCCAGCAGCTTAGTGTATGGACCCTGGGAGACCCAGTACTTC
CASSLVYGPWETQYF
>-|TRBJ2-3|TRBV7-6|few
TGTGCCAGCAGCTCGGGGGTGGGGTTGGGCACAGATACGCAGTATTTT
CASSSGVGLGTDTQYF
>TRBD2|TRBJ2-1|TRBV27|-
TGTGCCAGCAGTTTAGATCGGGGGAGGGGTGAGCAGTTCTTC
CASSLDRGRGEQFF
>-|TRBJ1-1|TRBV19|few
TGTGCCAGTAGTATGCAGGGGAACACTGAAGCTTTCTTT
CASSMQGNTEAFF
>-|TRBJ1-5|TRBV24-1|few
TGTGCCACCAGTGATGCCGGCCAGCCCCAGCATTTT
CATSDAGQPQHF